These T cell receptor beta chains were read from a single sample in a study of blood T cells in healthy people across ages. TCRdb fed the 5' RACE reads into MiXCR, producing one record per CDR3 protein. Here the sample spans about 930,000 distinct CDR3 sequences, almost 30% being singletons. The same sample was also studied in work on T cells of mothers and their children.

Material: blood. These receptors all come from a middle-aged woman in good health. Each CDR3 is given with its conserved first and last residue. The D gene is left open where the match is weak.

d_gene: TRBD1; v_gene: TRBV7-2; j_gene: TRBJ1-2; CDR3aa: CASSLLEGAPGYTF
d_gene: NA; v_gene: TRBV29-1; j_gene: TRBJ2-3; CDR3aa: CSVETVGTQYF
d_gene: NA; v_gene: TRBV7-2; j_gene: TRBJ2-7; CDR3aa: CASSLAWAASYEQYF
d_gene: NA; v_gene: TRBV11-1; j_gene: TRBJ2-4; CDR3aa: CASRHDGGAGSYNEQYF
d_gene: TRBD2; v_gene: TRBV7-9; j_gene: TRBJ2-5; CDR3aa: CASSWGLAGETQYF
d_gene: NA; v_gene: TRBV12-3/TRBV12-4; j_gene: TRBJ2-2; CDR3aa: CASVWGGHTGELFF
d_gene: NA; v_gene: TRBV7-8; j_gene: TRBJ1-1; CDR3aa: CASSLTRGPMVTEAFF
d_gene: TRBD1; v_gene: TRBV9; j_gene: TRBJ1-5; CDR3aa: CASSVEGGYQPQHF
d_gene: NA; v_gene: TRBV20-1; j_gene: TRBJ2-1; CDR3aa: CSARDFAGAINEQFF
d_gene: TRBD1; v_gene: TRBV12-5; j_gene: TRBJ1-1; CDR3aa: CASGLTGTGETEAFF
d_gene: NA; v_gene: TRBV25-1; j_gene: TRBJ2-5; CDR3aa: CASSAKGVQETQYF
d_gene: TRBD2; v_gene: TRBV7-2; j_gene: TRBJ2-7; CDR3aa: CASSHSGGAPYEQYF
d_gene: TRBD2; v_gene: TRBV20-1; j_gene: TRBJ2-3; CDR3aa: CSARDGARLAGASTDTQYF
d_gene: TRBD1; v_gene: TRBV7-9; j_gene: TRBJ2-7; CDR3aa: CASSRDSYYEQYF
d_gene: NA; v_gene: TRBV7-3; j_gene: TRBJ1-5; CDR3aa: CASSSGAGQPQHF
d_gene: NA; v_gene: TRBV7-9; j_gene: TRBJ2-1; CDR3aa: CASSLAQGYNEQFF
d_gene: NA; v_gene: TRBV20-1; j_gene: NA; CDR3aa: CSASPQTYEQYF
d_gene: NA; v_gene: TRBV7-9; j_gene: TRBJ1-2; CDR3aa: CASSAPQNIYGYTF
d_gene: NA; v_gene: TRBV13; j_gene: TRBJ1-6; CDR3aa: CASSRRGSSYNSPLHF
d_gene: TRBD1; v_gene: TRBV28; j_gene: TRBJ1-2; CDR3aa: CASSLPDRALYGYTF
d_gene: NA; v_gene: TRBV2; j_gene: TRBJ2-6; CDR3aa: CARGASGANVLTF
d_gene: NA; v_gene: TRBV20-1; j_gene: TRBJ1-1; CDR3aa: CSATPGTSFSAFF
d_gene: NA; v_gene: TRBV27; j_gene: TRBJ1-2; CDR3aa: CASSLSLGKGYGYTF
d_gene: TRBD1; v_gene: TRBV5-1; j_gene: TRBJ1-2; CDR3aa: CASSQRTGTYGYTF
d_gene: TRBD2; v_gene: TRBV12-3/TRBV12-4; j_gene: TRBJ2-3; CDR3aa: CASSAGWRGTTDTQYF
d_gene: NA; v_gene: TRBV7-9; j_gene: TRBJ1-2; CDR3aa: CASSLVGDASTF
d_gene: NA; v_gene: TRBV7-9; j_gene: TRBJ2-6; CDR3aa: CASSIQRLTF
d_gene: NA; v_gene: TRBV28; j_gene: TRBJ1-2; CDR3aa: CASSLETLGYTF
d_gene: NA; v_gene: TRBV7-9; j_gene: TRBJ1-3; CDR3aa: CASSLEQLSSGNTIYF
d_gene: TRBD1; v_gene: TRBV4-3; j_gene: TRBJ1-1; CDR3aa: CASSQDPGGRYTEAFF
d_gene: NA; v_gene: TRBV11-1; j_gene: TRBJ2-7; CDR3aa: CASSLSDGSSYEQYF
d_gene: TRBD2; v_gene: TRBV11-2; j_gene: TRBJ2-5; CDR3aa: CASSLYPGARGSGVQETQYF
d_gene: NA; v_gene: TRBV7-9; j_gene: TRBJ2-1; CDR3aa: CASSLDARYNEQFF
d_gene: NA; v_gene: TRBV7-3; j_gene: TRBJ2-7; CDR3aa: CASSPSPNTYEQYF
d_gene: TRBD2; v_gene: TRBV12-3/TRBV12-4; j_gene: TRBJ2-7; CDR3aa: CASSPLRGGIDEQYF
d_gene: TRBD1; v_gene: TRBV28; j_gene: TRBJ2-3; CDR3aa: CASSTTGAITDTQYF
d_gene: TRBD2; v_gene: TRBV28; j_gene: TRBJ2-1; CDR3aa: CASSLGISGGPSSYNEQFF
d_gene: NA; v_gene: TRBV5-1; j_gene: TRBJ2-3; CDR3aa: CASSPPGTASDTQYF
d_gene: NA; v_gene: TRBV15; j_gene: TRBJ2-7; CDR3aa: CATSRDRQGSRQYF
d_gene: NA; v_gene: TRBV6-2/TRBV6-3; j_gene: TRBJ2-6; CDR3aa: CASSPPIYLQAFSGANVLTF
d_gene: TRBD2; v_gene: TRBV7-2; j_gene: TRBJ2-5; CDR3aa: CASSLQRGSQETQYF
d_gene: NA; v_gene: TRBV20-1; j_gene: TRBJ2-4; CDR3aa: CSARLAGTHGNIQYF
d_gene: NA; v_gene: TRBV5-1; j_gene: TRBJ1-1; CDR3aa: CASSSERGSMNTEAFF
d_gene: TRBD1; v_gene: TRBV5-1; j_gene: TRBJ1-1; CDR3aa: CASSSPDRGKTEAFF
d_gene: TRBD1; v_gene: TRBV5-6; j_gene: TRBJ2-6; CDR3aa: CASSYRTGGSGANVLTF
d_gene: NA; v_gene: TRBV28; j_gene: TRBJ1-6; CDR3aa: CASSLSTNLRNSPLHF
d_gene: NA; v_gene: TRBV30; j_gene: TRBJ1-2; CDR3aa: CAWSRLRNTNYGYTF
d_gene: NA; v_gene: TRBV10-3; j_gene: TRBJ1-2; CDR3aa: CAISESDQYGYTF
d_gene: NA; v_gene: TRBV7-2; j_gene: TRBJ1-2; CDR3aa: CASSFNTGNYGYTF
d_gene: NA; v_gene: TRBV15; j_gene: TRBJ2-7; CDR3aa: CATSREIGEQYF
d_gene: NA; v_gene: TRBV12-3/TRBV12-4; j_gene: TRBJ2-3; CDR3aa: CASSRSGTDTQYF
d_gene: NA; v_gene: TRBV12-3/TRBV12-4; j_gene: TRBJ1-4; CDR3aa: CASSLVGRDEKLFF
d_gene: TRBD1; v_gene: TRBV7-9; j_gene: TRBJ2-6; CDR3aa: CASSLPGGRGANVLTF
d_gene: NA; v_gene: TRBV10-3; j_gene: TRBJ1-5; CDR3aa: CAISETGGNQPQHF
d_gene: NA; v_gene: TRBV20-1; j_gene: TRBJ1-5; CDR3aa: CSARDPRARDQPQHF